This T cell receptor (beta chain) came from a study of T-cell memory formation after mild COVID-19 (dated by TCRdb to the early 2020s). Background on the whole study: TCR sequence clusters from the two donors were largely donor specific. In a couple of donors, T-cell clones that expanded and contracted after mild COVID-19 were tracked by sequencing TCRalpha and TCRbeta repertoires over time. Two young, previously healthy adult volunteers made up the cohort, one male and one female.

Broader findings and caveats from the paper: Only a couple of mild cases were covered in the study, and larger cohorts including severe cases with pre-infection samples were considered necessary. The second-wave clones that peaked on day 37 were not confirmed to be SARS-CoV-2 specific. Balanced CD4/CD8 phenotypes were observed for clones contracting from day 15 to 85, whereas a bias towards CD4+ was observed for a second wave of clones expanding from day 15 to 37. Some responding clones were found in pre-infection memory, which suggests that pre-existing cross-reactive memory T cells took part in the SARS-CoV-2 response. Contracting CD4+ clones were located mainly in the CM and EM memory subsets, whereas CD8+ clones were found to be enriched in EMRA.

Ficoll-Paque density gradient centrifugation was the method used to isolate PBMCs. Per the germline V gene, SGHAT is the CDR1 and FQNNGV is the CDR2. From cysteine to phenylalanine, the CDR3 is 17 amino acids long. Just CDR3 DNA is preserved here, 51 bases in frame from base 1. V loses 5 bases, J loses 2 bases, and the germline ends lie 21 bases apart. With regard to this clonotype: Its antigen remains undetermined. No much larger clone exists at a distance of one base, and base qualities are not known.

The listed sequencing device is Illumina NovaSeq 6000. Using 5'RACE with constant-segment primers, TCRalpha and TCRbeta cDNA libraries were constructed, with sample barcodes and unique molecular identifiers added in the process. RNA was extracted from every sample with Trizol reagent. The libraries were amplified in two PCR steps, and the second step added a second sample barcode and Illumina TruSeq adapters. Sequencing of the libraries was done on an Illumina NovaSeq, producing 2 x 150 bp paired-end reads. The original methods were these. With migec v1.2.7, reads were demultiplexed and then collapsed into UMI-guided consensus sequences. Using mixcr v2.1.11, UMI consensuses were aligned to TRA and TRB V and J templates and then assembled into clonotypes. A clonotype was counted as expanded or contracted only if both edgeR and NoisET called the change significant, with noise models trained on biological replicates. For edgeR calls, a false discovery rate-adjusted p below 0.01 and a log2 fold-change threshold of 1 were applied. PCA with hierarchical clustering of max-normalized trajectories of the 1000 most abundant clonotypes was used as exploratory dynamics analysis. Each responding clone was given a CD4 or CD8 phenotype based on the CD4+ and CD8+ repertoires, which had been sequenced separately. TCRdb cleaned the public reads at Q25 with fastp, built clones with MiXCR and kept in-frame beta chains. Rows with a matching CDR3 protein are joined into one entry that keeps the most common DNA and genes. TCRdb's processing, not the study's, gives the V and J calls here. The sample yields 180,000 or so distinct CDR3 sequences; more than 15% were counted once. The ten largest clonotypes hold just over 2% of the sample.

The sequence links TRBV11-2 to TRBJ2-5; the D gene could be TRBD1 or TRBD2, each one agreeing over 6 bases. The sequenced sample consisted of PBMCs or a T cell subset sorted from them (not recorded which). The source is an adult woman who had mild COVID-19 (a few samples of this study predate the infection). The sample titles of this study are shuffled in the database, so cell type and time point are left out; the donor was told from shared clones. The DNA sequence is as follows: TGTGCCAGCAGCCCAGGGGCTAGCGACCCGGCTCAAGAGACCCAGTACTTC. Translation gives CASSPGASDPAQETQYF.